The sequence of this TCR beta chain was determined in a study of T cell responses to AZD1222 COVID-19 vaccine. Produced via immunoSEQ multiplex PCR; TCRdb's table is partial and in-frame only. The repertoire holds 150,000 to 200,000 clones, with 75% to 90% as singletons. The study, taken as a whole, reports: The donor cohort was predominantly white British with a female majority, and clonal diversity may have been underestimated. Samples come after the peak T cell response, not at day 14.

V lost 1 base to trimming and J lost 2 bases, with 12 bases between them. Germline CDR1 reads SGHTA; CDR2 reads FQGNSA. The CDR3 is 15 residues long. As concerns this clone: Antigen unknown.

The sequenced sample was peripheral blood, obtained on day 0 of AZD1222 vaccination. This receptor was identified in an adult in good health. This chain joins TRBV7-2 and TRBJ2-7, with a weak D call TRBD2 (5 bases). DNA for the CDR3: TGTGCCAGCAGCTTAGTTGCTAGCCCTACCTACGAGCAGTACTTC. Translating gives CASSLVASPTYEQYF.